This note documents a single TCR beta chain sequence. The record originates from a study of blood T cell repertoires in COVID-19. TCRdb's table, derived via immunoSEQ multiplex PCR, lists solely in-frame clones and lacks some. The sample yields about 270,000 clones, around 85% seen once. Adults between about 18 and 95 years of age took part from 20 to 25 US areas. The CDR3 loop spans 14 amino acids. Germline CDR1 and CDR2: SGDLS and YYNGEE. Trimming removed 7 bases from V and 4 bases from J, with 17 bases in between. Sequencing input: PBMCs or T cells enriched from blood (not recorded which). The V gene is TRBV9, the J gene TRBJ1-1, with D maybe TRBD1 (5 bases). This TCR derives from a woman between 50 and 59 years old with acute COVID-19. The CDR3 sequence is CASQPWQGGTEAFF. The DNA of the CDR3 is TGTGCCAGCCAACCCTGGCAGGGTGGCACTGAAGCTTTCTTT.